These 32 T cell receptor beta chains were sequenced from one sample in a study of shared clonotypes between healthy human individuals. Generated by immunoSEQ multiplex PCR, the TCRdb table keeps only in-frame clones and is missing some. The sample includes approximately 1.5 million clones, 98% seen only once; the top ten take 0.36%. The material sequenced was naive CD4+ T cells sorted from blood. As for subset: CD45RA+ positively selected. Source of these receptors: a man aged 30 to 39 in good health.

V is TRBV28 and J is TRBJ1-1; tentatively, D is TRBD1 (5 bases). This CDR3 contains 14 residues. Germline CDR1 and CDR2: MDHEN and SYDVKM. The germline V and J ends were trimmed by 10 bases and 4 bases, with 19 bases remaining between them. CDR3 region: CATIKGRVGTEAFF. In nucleotides, the CDR3 is TGTGCCACCATCAAGGGGAGGGTTGGCACTGAAGCTTTCTTT.

The rearrangement joins TRBV2 to TRBJ2-3; D ambiguous. The CDR3 loop spans 13 amino acids. V gave up 7 bases and J gave up 2 bases, with 10 bases separating them. Germline CDR1 and CDR2: SNHLY and FYNNEI. For the CDR3, the DNA is TGTGCCAGCAAGGGTAGAATCACAGATACGCAGTATTTT. As protein: CASKGRITDTQYF.

This clone was seen more than once but under ten times. This chain joins TRBV11-2 and TRBJ2-1; 9 bases agree with TRBD2. J gave up 6 bases and V 1 base, and 4 bases lay outside the gene matches. Germline lookup yields CDR1 SGHAT and CDR2 FQNNGV. The CDR3 spans 15 residues. The CDR3 is CASSLGLAGLNEQFF. The CDR3 region has the DNA TGTGCCAGCAGCTTAGGTCTAGCGGGACTCAATGAGCAGTTCTTC.

The chain couples TRBV7-9 to TRBJ2-3; maybe TRBD1 (6 bases). Per germline, CDR1 SEHNR and CDR2 FQNEAQ (reference sequence). This CDR3 is 16 amino acids long. V was shortened by 4 bases and J by 2 bases, with 16 bases between the two germline ends. The CDR3 coding sequence is TGTGCCAGCAGCTATAGGGGAACAGGGATCACAGATACGCAGTATTTT. It specifies CASSYRGTGITDTQYF.

The rearrangement joins TRBV4-1 to TRBJ2-1; a possible D gene is TRBD2 (5 bases). Trimming shortened V by 4 bases and J by 1 base, and 17 bases separated the two germline ends. In germline, CDR1 is MGHRA, CDR2 YSYEKL. The CDR3 totals 17 residues. The CDR3: CASSPFVPGSSYNEQFF. CDR3 sequence (DNA): TGCGCCAGCAGCCCATTCGTCCCGGGGAGTTCCTACAATGAGCAGTTCTTC.

The genes are TRBV27 and TRBJ2-3, with unresolved D. With 2 bases removed from V and 1 base from J, the gap between germline ends came to 10 bases. CDR1 is MNHEY and CDR2 is SMNVEV in the germline V gene (reference sequence). There are 15 residues in the CDR3. CDR3 loop: CASSLGPARTDTQYF. The CDR3 nucleotides read TGTGCCAGCAGTTTAGGTCCAGCGCGCACAGATACGCAGTATTTT.

This chain uses TRBV19 with TRBJ1-5; a possible D gene is TRBD1 (5 bases). Germline loops: CDR1 LNHDA, CDR2 SQIVND (reference sequence). The CDR3 totals 14 residues. Deletions cut 6 bases from V and 3 bases from J, with 12 bases between. Here the CDR3 reads CASSPTGTNQPQHF. Here the CDR3 DNA reads TGTGCCAGTAGCCCCACCGGGACCAATCAGCCCCAGCATTTT. The entire variable domain, with the rest obtained from reference TRBV19 and TRBJ1-5, is as follows: DGGITQSPKYLFRKEGQNVTLSCEQNLNHDAMYWYRQDPGQGLRLIYYSQIVNDFQKGDIAEGYSVSREKKESFPLTVTSAQKNPTAFYLCASSPTGTNQPQHFGDGTRLSIL.

The rearrangement links TRBV18 to TRBJ1-3; 7 nucleotides match TRBD1. The CDR3 totals 16 residues. CDR1 is KGHSH, CDR2 LQKENI, per germline. V shed 4 bases and J 0 bases; nucleotides not matched to a gene: 6. Written as DNA, the CDR3 is TGTGCCAGCTCACGAACAGGGGCCCACTCTGGAAACACCATATATTTT. It specifies CASSRTGAHSGNTIYF.

This sequence joins TRBV10-3 and TRBJ1-5; D is unresolved. This CDR3 spans 13 amino acids. V lost 4 bases to trimming and J lost 7 bases, with 11 bases between them. Germline CDR1 reads ENHRY; CDR2 reads SYGVKD. The CDR3 loop is CAISVGEYQPQHF. For the CDR3, the DNA is TGTGCCATCAGTGTCGGGGAATACCAGCCCCAGCATTTT.

The chain joins TRBV7-9 to TRBJ2-1; TRBD2 agrees at 10 bases. Unmatched junction bases numbered 7, after V lost 5 bases and J lost 6 bases. This CDR3 spans 15 amino acids. The germline V gene has CDR1 SEHNR and CDR2 FQNEAQ (reference sequence). CDR3 in amino acids: CASSPSGRVGNEQFF. The CDR3 DNA reads TGTGCCAGCAGCCCCAGCGGGAGGGTGGGCAATGAGCAGTTCTTC.

The chain carries TRBV29-1 and TRBJ2-1; 8 bases align to TRBD2. J was trimmed by 7 bases and V by 6 bases; bases with no gene match: 11. There are 14 residues in the CDR3. Germline-derived CDR1 and CDR2 are SQVTM and ANQGSEA. The CDR3 loop reads CSVLTTGLENEQFF. DNA of the CDR3: TGCAGCGTACTAACAACGGGACTAGAGAATGAGCAGTTCTTC.

The V gene is TRBV5-1, the J gene TRBJ1-3, with D possibly being TRBD1 (5 bases). Trimming pared 9 bases from V and 3 bases from J, leaving 16 bases between. The CDR3 consists of 14 residues. Germline CDR1 and CDR2: SGHRS and YFSETQ. The CDR3 protein is CATGTGTFGNTIYF. In DNA form, the CDR3 reads TGCGCCACGGGGACCGGGACTTTTGGAAACACCATATATTTT.

This chain joins TRBV28 and TRBJ2-1; D unresolved. The CDR3 totals 12 residues. The germline V and J ends were trimmed by 3 bases and 9 bases, with 9 bases remaining between them. Per the germline V gene, CDR1 is MDHEN and CDR2 is SYDVKM. CDR3 sequence: CASSFKFGEQFF. DNA for the CDR3: TGTGCCAGCAGTTTCAAATTCGGTGAGCAGTTCTTC.

This rearrangement joins TRBV28 to TRBJ2-1; D remains unclear. Per the germline V gene, CDR1 is MDHEN and CDR2 is SYDVKM. The CDR3 covers 14 residues. V was cut by 4 bases and J by 7 bases, with 14 bases left in between. In DNA, the CDR3 is TGTGCCAGCAGTTCAAGGACCCTAGGGAATGAGCAGTTCTTC. Its protein is CASSSRTLGNEQFF.

The rearrangement links TRBV10-3 to TRBJ2-7, with 9 bases aligning to TRBD1. J was trimmed by 4 bases and V by 4 bases; bases with no gene match: 5. CDR3 length equals 14 residues. The V gene's germline CDR1 is ENHRY and CDR2 SYGVKD. The CDR3 here is CAISGGQGEYEQYF. In DNA form, the CDR3 reads TGTGCCATCAGTGGGGGACAGGGAGAATACGAGCAGTACTTC.

This chain joins TRBV7-2 and TRBJ2-7, with D possibly TRBD1 on 6 matching bases. This CDR3 has 17 residues. V was cut by 5 bases and J by 0 bases, with 20 bases left in between. CDR1 and CDR2 from the germline V gene are SGHTA and FQGNSA. The CDR3 DNA follows: TGTGCCAGCAGCCGAGCCAGGGACACCTCGAGCTCCTACGAGCAGTACTTC. Translated, it gives CASSRARDTSSSYEQYF.

A word on this clone: Other DNA sequences from this sample encode an identical CDR3 as well. The chain carries TRBV9 and TRBJ1-5; 9 positions agree with TRBD1. Trimming at V came to 0 bases and at J to 5 bases, leaving 0 bases not matched to a gene. This CDR3 is 14 amino acids long. Germline assignment: CDR1 SGDLS and CDR2 YYNGEE. CDR3 sequence: CASSVGTGDQPQHF. For the CDR3, the DNA is TGTGCCAGCAGCGTAGGGACAGGGGATCAGCCCCAGCATTTT.

The chain links TRBV12-5 to TRBJ1-2; possible D gene TRBD1, 6 bases. Germline assignment: CDR1 LGHNT and CDR2 FRNRAP. The CDR3 extends over 12 amino acids. The V gene lost 3 bases and the J gene lost 7 bases, with 9 bases spanning the gap. This CDR3 reads CASGLGGRGYTF. CDR3 nucleotides: TGTGCTAGTGGTTTAGGGGGTCGTGGCTACACCTTC.

The chain is built from TRBV4-1 and TRBJ1-2, with D possibly TRBD1 on 6 matching bases. CDR3 length equals 16 residues. V was cut by 1 base and J by 3 bases, with 15 bases left in between. CDR1 MGHRA and CDR2 YSYEKL come from the germline V gene. CDR3 bases: TGCGCCAGCAGCCAAGGTCCTCCAGGGGCGGACTATGGCTACACCTTC. It translates to CASSQGPPGADYGYTF.

The gene calls are TRBV9 and TRBJ2-1, with TRBD2 matching over 14 bases. V lost 0 bases, J lost 2 bases, and 10 bases stayed unmatched. This CDR3 has 20 amino acids. Germline values: CDR1 SGDLS, CDR2 YYNGEE. CDR3 DNA sequence: TGTGCCAGCAGCGTAGAGGCCGGGACTAGCGGGAGCGCGACCTACAATGAGCAGTTCTTC. Its translation is CASSVEAGTSGSATYNEQFF.

The chain has TRBV18 and TRBJ2-2; 7 bases map to TRBD1. The V and J ends lost 4 bases and 1 base, in that order; junction bases with no gene match: 15. Germline loops: CDR1 KGHSH, CDR2 LQKENI. This CDR3 comprises 19 residues. CDR3 sequence: CASSQLPNDRAMNTGELFF. The DNA of the CDR3 is TGTGCCAGCTCACAACTCCCCAACGACAGGGCGATGAACACCGGGGAGCTGTTTTTT.

V and J are TRBV7-9 and TRBJ2-2, with 7 bases aligning to TRBD2. Germline CDR1 reads SEHNR; CDR2 reads FQNEAQ (reference sequence). The CDR3 consists of 14 residues. Trimming cost V 10 bases and J 6 bases; bases outside gene matches: 11. The CDR3 loop is CATTLARVPGELFF. The CDR3 nucleotides are TGTGCCACCACACTAGCGCGGGTTCCCGGGGAGCTGTTTTTT.

The gene calls are TRBV7-3 and TRBJ2-1; maybe TRBD2 (6 bases). The V end lost 2 bases, the J end lost 5 bases, and 13 bases lay between the germline ends. Germline V CDR1 and CDR2: SGHTA, FQGTGA. CDR3 size: 15 residues. The CDR3 DNA is TGTGCCAGCAGCTTAGTCGGGGGACTTCACAATGAGCAGTTCTTC. This codes for CASSLVGGLHNEQFF.

This clone was seen just once. J is TRBJ2-1 and V is TRBV7-6, with 15 nucleotides matching TRBD2. The CDR3 is 20 residues long. V lost 6 bases to trimming and J lost 1 base; unmatched junction nucleotides: 13. The V gene's germline CDR1 is SGHVS and CDR2 FNYEAQ. The CDR3 sequence is CASRGVPGLAGGLSYNEQFF. In DNA, the CDR3 is TGTGCCAGCAGAGGGGTCCCGGGACTAGCGGGAGGACTGTCCTACAATGAGCAGTTCTTC.

The gene calls are TRBV5-4 and TRBJ1-4; 7 bases agree with TRBD1. V trimming: 5 bases; J trimming: 7 bases; junction bases outside the gene matches: 5. This CDR3 spans 13 amino acids. Looked up from germline, CDR1 is SGHNT and CDR2 is YYREEE (reference sequence). DNA of the CDR3: TGTGCCAGCAGGGACCGGGACAGTGAAAAACTGTTTTTT. It is translated as CASRDRDSEKLFF.

The V call is TRBV5-1, the J call TRBJ2-1; 9 bases match TRBD2. Germline V gives CDR1 SGHRS, CDR2 YFSETQ. V trimming: 3 bases; J trimming: 8 bases; junction bases outside the gene matches: 6. The CDR3 runs 14 residues. CDR3 coding DNA: TGCGCCAGCAGCTACTCTAGCGGGACCGATGAGCAGTTCTTC. As protein: CASSYSSGTDEQFF.

Written as DNA, the CDR3 is TGTGCCAGCAGCCCGGGACTAGCGGGGTGGGAGACCCAGTACTTC. Protein product: CASSPGLAGWETQYF. This chain uses TRBV7-2 with TRBJ2-5, with 13 positions matching TRBD2. Germline CDR1 SGHTA, CDR2 FQGNSA. Unmatched junction bases numbered 5, after V lost 5 bases and J lost 5 bases. This CDR3 spans 15 amino acids. The whole variable domain, filled in from reference TRBV7-2 and TRBJ2-5, reads GAGVSQSPSNKVTEKGKDVELRCDPISGHTALYWYRQSLGQGLEFLIYFQGNSAPDKSGLPSDRFSAERTGGSVSTLTIQRTQQEDSAVYLCASSPGLAGWETQYFGPGTRLLVL.

The chain joins TRBV30 to TRBJ2-3; D is unresolved. Germline V CDR1 and CDR2: GTSNPN, SVGIG (reference sequence). CDR3 length: 17 residues. Trimming pared 0 bases from V and 5 bases from J, leaving 21 bases between. This CDR3 reads CAWSVPPGEGSIDTQYF. CDR3 bases: TGTGCCTGGAGTGTACCCCCCGGTGAAGGTTCGATAGATACGCAGTATTTT.

The gene calls are TRBV18 and TRBJ1-3, with D possibly TRBD1 on 6 matching bases. The CDR3 consists of 14 residues. Germline assignment: CDR1 KGHSH and CDR2 LQKENI. V lost 3 bases to trimming and J lost 5 bases, with 11 bases between them. The CDR3 sequence is CASSPLDRRNTIYF. The DNA of the CDR3 is TGTGCCAGCTCACCCTTGGACAGAAGAAACACCATATATTTT.

The V and J genes are TRBV28 and TRBJ2-3; D perhaps matches TRBD2 (5 bases). Deletions cut 3 bases from V and 1 base from J, with 14 bases between. This CDR3 has 16 residues. From germline, CDR1 is MDHEN and CDR2 SYDVKM. In DNA form, the CDR3 reads TGTGCCAGCAGTTTTCCCCTAGCAGCTCGCACAGATACGCAGTATTTT. This codes for CASSFPLAARTDTQYF.

The CDR3 sequence: CATSRTRLTETQYF. The CDR3 DNA follows: TGTGCCACCAGCAGGACCCGATTAACAGAGACCCAGTACTTC. This rearrangement joins TRBV15 to TRBJ2-5; the D is unclear. Trimming took 3 bases from V and 4 from J, leaving 12 bases between them. Per the germline V gene, CDR1 is LNHNV and CDR2 is YYDKDF (reference sequence). This CDR3 region has 14 residues.

J is TRBJ2-1 and V is TRBV5-1; no definite D call. The germline gives CDR1 SGHRS, CDR2 YFSETQ. The CDR3 spans 15 residues. V was cut by 4 bases and J by 1 base, with 12 bases left in between. CDR3 loop: CASSLSRRSYNEQFF. The CDR3 coding sequence is TGCGCCAGCAGCCTTAGCCGGAGATCCTACAATGAGCAGTTCTTC.